Listed below are T cell receptor beta chains from one sample, sequenced in a study of blood T cells in healthy people across ages. Each CDR3 protein gets one entry after TCRdb re-called the 5' RACE reads with MiXCR. The sample records more than 600,000 distinct CDR3 sequences, 25% being singletons. These data also featured in a second study, about T cells of mothers and their children.

Sequences were obtained from blood. These receptors originate from a boy aged 10-17 years in good health. Each CDR3 is given with its conserved first and last residue. A D gene is named only where the DNA matches it firmly. Part of the rows lack a size; the others show once, few, many or a class for expanded clones.

j_call d_call v_call clone_size cdr3_aa cdr3_nt
TRBJ2-3 - TRBV29-1 few CSVAGTTSTDTQYF TGCAGCGTTGCCGGGACGACTAGCACAGATACGCAGTATTTT
TRBJ2-5 - TRBV20-1 - CSARDRGLLEETQYF TGCAGTGCTAGAGATCGGGGGTTACTCGAAGAGACCCAGTACTTC
TRBJ2-7 - TRBV28 few CASSSFGYEQYF TGTGCCAGCAGTTCGTTCGGCTACGAGCAGTACTTC
TRBJ2-7 - TRBV29-1 many CSARPSSSYEQYF TGCAGCGCGAGGCCATCTTCCTCCTACGAGCAGTACTTC
TRBJ2-5 TRBD2 TRBV5-5 few CASSLNAGEETQYF TGTGCCAGCAGCTTGAACGCGGGAGAAGAGACCCAGTACTTC
TRBJ2-5 - TRBV21-1 once CASRDISETQYF TGTGCCAGCAGGGACATTAGCGAGACCCAGTACTTC
TRBJ2-7 TRBD1 TRBV7-9 few CASSSRDRTYGQYF TGTGCCAGCAGCTCCCGGGACAGGACCTACGGGCAGTACTTC
TRBJ2-7 TRBD1 TRBV7-3 few CASSPRPGQDYEQYF TGTGCCAGCAGCCCACGTCCGGGACAGGACTACGAGCAGTACTTC
TRBJ1-3 - TRBV6-5 - CASTRSSGNTIYF TGTGCCAGCACCAGGAGCTCTGGAAACACCATATATTTT
TRBJ2-5 - TRBV4-2 few CASSQESGVSQYF TGTGCCAGCAGCCAAGAGTCAGGGGTGTCCCAGTACTTC
TRBJ2-3 - TRBV7-2 - CASSSGGPRTDTQYF TGTGCCAGCAGCTCAGGGGGGCCCCGCACAGATACGCAGTATTTT
TRBJ2-2 - TRBV29-1 - CSVAVPESTGQLFF TGCAGCGTCGCTGTACCGGAGAGTACCGGGCAGCTGTTTTTT
TRBJ2-3 TRBD2 TRBV11-2 - CASGFDPAGTSGTDTQYF TGTGCCAGCGGCTTCGATCCAGCCGGGACTAGCGGCACAGATACGCAGTATTTT
TRBJ2-3 - TRBV9 few CASSVFGGSTDTQYF TGTGCCAGCAGCGTATTTGGTGGCAGCACAGATACGCAGTATTTT
TRBJ2-7 TRBD1 TRBV25-1 - CASSGTGYSYEQYF TGTGCCAGCAGTGGGACAGGGTACAGCTACGAGCAGTACTTC
TRBJ2-5 - TRBV7-8 - CASSLDNSQETQYF TGTGCCAGCAGCTTAGATAACAGCCAAGAGACCCAGTACTTC
TRBJ1-3 TRBD1 TRBV19 - CASDDRDGNTIYF TGTGCCAGTGACGACAGGGACGGAAACACCATATATTTT
TRBJ2-5 - TRBV5-6 few CASSTADRRTQYF TGTGCCAGCAGCACCGCGGACCGACGGACCCAGTACTTC
TRBJ2-6 TRBD1 TRBV7-2 - CASTRDSGGAGANVLTF TGTGCCAGCACCAGGGACAGTGGAGGAGCTGGGGCCAACGTCCTGACTTTC
TRBJ1-2 - TRBV4-1 few CASSPERGGYYGYTF TGCGCCAGCAGCCCCGAGAGGGGAGGATACTATGGCTACACCTTC
TRBJ2-2 - TRBV11-1 - CASSLSRRWTAAGSNGEPFF TGTGCCAGCAGCTTATCTCGTCGATGGACAGCAGCAGGTTCTAACGGGGAGCCGTTTTTT
TRBJ2-7 - TRBV6-2/TRBV6-3 few CASALRAYEQYF TGTGCCAGCGCCCTTAGGGCCTACGAGCAGTACTTC
TRBJ2-7 - TRBV5-1 few CASSRGTVDYEQYF TGCGCCAGCAGCCGCGGGACAGTAGACTACGAGCAGTACTTC
TRBJ1-6 - TRBV5-1 - CASRLPNYNSPLHF TGCGCCAGCCGCCTCCCGAACTATAATTCACCCCTCCACTTT
TRBJ2-1 TRBD2 TRBV19 few CASSWSSGGNSYNEQFF TGTGCCAGTAGTTGGTCTAGCGGGGGCAACTCCTACAATGAGCAGTTCTTC
TRBJ2-1 TRBD2 TRBV2 few CASRKTSGSPGNEQFF TGTGCCAGCAGGAAAACTAGCGGGAGCCCGGGGAATGAGCAGTTCTTC
TRBJ2-5 TRBD1 TRBV5-1 - CASSLAIQGGQETQYF TGCGCCAGCAGCTTGGCCATACAGGGGGGCCAAGAGACCCAGTACTTC
TRBJ2-1 TRBD1 TRBV11-3 - CASIPRTGGEWEQFF TGTGCCAGCATCCCAAGGACAGGGGGGGAATGGGAGCAGTTCTTC